The sequence of this T cell receptor (beta chain) was determined in a study of response to subunit inactivated influenza vaccine. TCRdb called the RT-PCR reads again in MiXCR, with one record for every CDR3 protein. This sample has hundreds of thousands of distinct CDR3 sequences, with about 20% found just once. Study-level findings and limits: That few new T cells are recruited by each seasonal influenza vaccination was the authors' suggestion.

Germline V gene sequence: CDR1 SGHTA, CDR2 FQGNSA. V trimming: 1 base; J trimming: 7 bases; junction bases outside the gene matches: 4. The length of the CDR3 is 15 residues. This clonotype was seen repeatedly, ten times or more. The antigen remains undetermined. The chain combines TRBV7-2 with TRBJ2-3, with 11 bases fitting TRBD2. Sequenced material: PBMCs from blood, taken less than 22 months after vaccination. The clonotype originates from a man aged 50 to 69 who received an inactivated influenza vaccine. Here the CDR3 reads CASSLDGTSGHTQYF. CDR3 coding DNA: TGTGCCAGCAGCTTAGATGGGACTAGCGGACATACGCAGTATTTT.